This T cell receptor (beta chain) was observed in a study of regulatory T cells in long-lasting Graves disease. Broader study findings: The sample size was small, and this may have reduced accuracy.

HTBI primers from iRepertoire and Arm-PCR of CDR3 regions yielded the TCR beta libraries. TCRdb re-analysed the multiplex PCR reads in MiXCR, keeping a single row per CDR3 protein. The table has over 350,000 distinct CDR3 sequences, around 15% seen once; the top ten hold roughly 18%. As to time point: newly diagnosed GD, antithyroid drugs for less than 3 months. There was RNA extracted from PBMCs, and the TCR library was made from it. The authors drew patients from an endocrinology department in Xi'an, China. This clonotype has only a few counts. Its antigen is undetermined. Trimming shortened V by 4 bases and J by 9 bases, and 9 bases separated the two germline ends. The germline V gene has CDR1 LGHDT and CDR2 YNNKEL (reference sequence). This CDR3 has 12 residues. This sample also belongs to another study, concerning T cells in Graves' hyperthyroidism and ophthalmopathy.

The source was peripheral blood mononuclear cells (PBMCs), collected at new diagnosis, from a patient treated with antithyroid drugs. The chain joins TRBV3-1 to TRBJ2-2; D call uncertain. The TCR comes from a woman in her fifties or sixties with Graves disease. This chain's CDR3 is CASSLPPRELFF. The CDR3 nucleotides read TGTGCCAGCAGCCTCCCACCCAGGGAGCTGTTTTTT. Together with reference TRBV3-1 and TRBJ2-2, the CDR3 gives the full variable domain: DTAVSQTPKYLVTQMGNDKSIKCEQNLGHDTMYWYKQDSKKFLKIMFSYNNKELIINETVPNRFSPKSPDKAHLNLHINSLELGDSAVYFCASSLPPRELFFGEGSRLTVL.